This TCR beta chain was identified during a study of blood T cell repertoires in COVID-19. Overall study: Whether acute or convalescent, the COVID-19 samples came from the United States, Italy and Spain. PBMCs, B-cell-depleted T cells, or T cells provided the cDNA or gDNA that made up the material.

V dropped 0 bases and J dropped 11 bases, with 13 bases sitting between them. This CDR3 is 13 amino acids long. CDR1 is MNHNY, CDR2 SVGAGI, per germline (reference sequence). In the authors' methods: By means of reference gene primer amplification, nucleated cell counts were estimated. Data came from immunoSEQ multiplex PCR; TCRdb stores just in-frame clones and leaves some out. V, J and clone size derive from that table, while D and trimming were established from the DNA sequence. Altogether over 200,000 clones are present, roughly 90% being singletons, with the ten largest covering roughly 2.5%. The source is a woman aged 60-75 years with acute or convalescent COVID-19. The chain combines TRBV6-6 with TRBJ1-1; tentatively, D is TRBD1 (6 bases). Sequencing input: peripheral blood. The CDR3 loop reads CASSYSAGRGAFF. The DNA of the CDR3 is TGTGCCAGCAGTTACTCAGCCGGCAGGGGTGCTTTCTTT.